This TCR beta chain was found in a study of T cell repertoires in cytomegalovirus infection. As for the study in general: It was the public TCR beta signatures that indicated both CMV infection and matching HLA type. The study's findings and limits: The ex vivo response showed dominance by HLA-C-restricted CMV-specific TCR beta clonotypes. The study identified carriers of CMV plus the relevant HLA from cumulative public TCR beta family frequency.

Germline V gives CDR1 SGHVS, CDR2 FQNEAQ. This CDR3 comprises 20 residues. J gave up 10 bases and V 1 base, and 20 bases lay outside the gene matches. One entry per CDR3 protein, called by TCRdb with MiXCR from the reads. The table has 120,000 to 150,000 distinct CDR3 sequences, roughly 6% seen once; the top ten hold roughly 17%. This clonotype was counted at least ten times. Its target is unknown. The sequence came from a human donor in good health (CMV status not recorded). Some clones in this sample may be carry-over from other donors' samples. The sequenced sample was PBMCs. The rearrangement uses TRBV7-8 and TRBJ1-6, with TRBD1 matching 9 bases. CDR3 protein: CASSLVKPGTGWQTNSPLHF. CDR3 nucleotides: TGTGCCAGCAGCTTAGTTAAGCCCGGGACAGGGTGGCAAACGAACTCACCCCTCCACTTT.